Listed below are T cell receptor beta chains from one sample, sequenced in a study of blood T cell repertoires in COVID-19. Data came from immunoSEQ multiplex PCR; TCRdb stores just in-frame clones and leaves some out. Of roughly 200,000 clones in the sample, more than 75% were seen once. The material sequenced was peripheral blood. These receptors were taken from a man between 35 and 55 years old with active or convalescent COVID-19. The CDR3 runs from the conserved cysteine through the conserved F or W. A D gene is named only where the DNA matches it firmly. The size entry is marked missing in some rows and otherwise reads once, few, many or a size class.

size	D	V	J	DNA	CDR3
-	-	TRBV10-3	TRBJ1-2	TGTGCCATCAGTGTAGACAGTAATGCTAGATCTAACTATGGCTACACCTTC	CAISVDSNARSNYGYTF
-	-	TRBV28	TRBJ1-5	TGTGCCAGCAGTTTAGGGCAGATCAATCAGCCCCAGCATTTT	CASSLGQINQPQHF
-	TRBD1	TRBV6-5	TRBJ1-1	TGTGCCAGCAGTTACTCGACAGGGGGGGACACTGAAGCTTTCTTT	CASSYSTGGDTEAFF
once	-	TRBV5-1	TRBJ2-3	TGCGCCAGCAGCTTGGAGGCCAGGGACACAGATACGCAGTATTTT	CASSLEARDTDTQYF
-	-	TRBV19	TRBJ2-7	TGTGCCAGTAGTATGTTCGCGGGCTCCTACGAGCAGTACTTC	CASSMFAGSYEQYF
-	TRBD1	TRBV15	TRBJ1-1	TGTGCCACCAGCAGAGAGGGACAGCTAGAAGCTTTCTTT	CATSREGQLEAFF
-	-	TRBV5-1	TRBJ2-3	TGCGCCAGCAGCTTGGACGGAGTAGTAACAGATACGCAGTATTTT	CASSLDGVVTDTQYF
few	TRBD1	TRBV19	TRBJ1-4	TGTGCCAGTAGGGACAGGGGAACTAATGAAAAACTGTTTTTT	CASRDRGTNEKLFF
-	-	TRBV5-1	TRBJ2-2	TGCGCCAGCAGCCCAGCCTCGGGACTCTTAAACACCGGGGAGCTGTTTTTT	CASSPASGLLNTGELFF
-	-	TRBV6-5	TRBJ1-1	TGTGCCAGCAGTTACTCACAGGCGAACACTGAAGCTTTCTTT	CASSYSQANTEAFF
-	-	TRBV11-2	TRBJ1-2	TGTGCCAGCAGCTTACAAACAGGAGGGCTCTACACCTTC	CASSLQTGGLYTF
-	TRBD2	TRBV12-5	TRBJ2-3	TGTGCTAGTGGAGATAGACTAGCGGGGGGTTCAGATACGCAGTATTTT	CASGDRLAGGSDTQYF
-	-	TRBV18	TRBJ1-2	TGTGCCAGCTCACCCCCAGGGCCCTATGGCTACACCTTC	CASSPPGPYGYTF
-	TRBD2	TRBV11-3	TRBJ2-1	TGTGCCAGCAGCTTATACTCCGCCGCGGGAGGCCTTATGGATGAGCAGTTCTTC	CASSLYSAAGGLMDEQFF